This passage covers 9 T cell receptor beta chains from one sample sequenced in a study of OX40 agonist ivuxolimab in advanced cancers. Data came from immunoSEQ multiplex PCR; TCRdb stores just in-frame clones and leaves some out. The sample lists roughly 66,000 clones, roughly four fifths seen once, with 0.7% in the top ten. The input for sequencing was CD4+ or CD8+ T cells sorted from blood, taken in a trial of the OX40 agonist ivuxolimab. These receptors were taken from an adult with an advanced solid tumor such as melanoma, head and neck, liver or kidney cancer.

The rearrangement joins TRBV5-1 to TRBJ2-2, with D perhaps being TRBD1 or TRBD2 (6 bases each). The CDR3 totals 16 residues. Germline-derived CDR1 and CDR2 are SGHRS and YFSETQ. Between the trimmed V and J ends, which lost 0 bases and 6 bases, there was a span of 15 bases. The CDR3 loop is CASSLATGAVAGELFF. In nucleotides, the CDR3 is TGCGCCAGCAGCTTGGCCACGGGGGCGGTGGCCGGGGAGCTGTTTTTT.

V gene TRBV7-2 combines with J gene TRBJ1-5, with D possibly being TRBD1 (5 bases). Germline V gene data show CDR1 as SGHTA and CDR2 as FQGNSA. The CDR3 extends over 17 amino acids. The V end lost 1 base, the J end lost 2 bases, and 15 bases lay between the germline ends. CDR3 loop: CASSLVMGEIGNQPQHF. The CDR3 nucleotides are TGTGCCAGCAGCTTAGTAATGGGGGAAATAGGCAATCAGCCCCAGCATTTT.

This clone came up a few times. The chain is built from TRBV7-2 and TRBJ2-3, with 9 bases aligning to TRBD2. Germline values: CDR1 SGHTA, CDR2 FQGNSA. This CDR3 is built from 14 residues. V was pared by 7 bases and J by 9 bases, with 11 bases of the junction left unmatched. The DNA for the CDR3 is TGTGCCAGCACCCAAACGCGGCGGGGGGGCACGCAGTATTTT. Translating it yields CASTQTRRGGTQYF.

The rearrangement links TRBV29-1 to TRBJ2-5, with D uncertain. Trimming left V 7 bases short and J 5 bases short, with 11 bases between. Germline CDR1 is SQVTM and CDR2 is ANQGSEA. This CDR3 is built from 11 residues. CDR3 amino acids: CSASQSETQYF. CDR3 sequence (DNA): TGCAGCGCCTCACAGAGCGAGACCCAGTACTTC. Looking up the rest from reference TRBV29-1 and TRBJ2-5 gives the full variable domain: SAVISQKPSRDICQRGTSLTIQCQVDSQVTMMFWYRQQPGQSLTLIATANQGSEATYESGFVIDKFPISRPNLTFSTLTVSNMSPEDSSIYLCSASQSETQYFGPGTRLLVL.

CDR3 in amino acids: CSGRGLYEQYF. DNA for the CDR3: TGCAGTGGGAGAGGACTGTACGAGCAGTACTTC. J is TRBJ2-7 and V is TRBV20-1; TRBD2 is a possible D gene (5 bases). Germline V gene sequence: CDR1 DFQATT, CDR2 SNEGSKA (reference sequence). This CDR3 spans 11 amino acids. V was shortened by 7 bases and J by 4 bases, with 11 bases between the two germline ends.

The chain recombines TRBV6-1 with TRBJ1-6, with TRBD1 identical over 7 bases. The CDR3 totals 13 residues. Unmatched junction bases numbered 6, after V lost 6 bases and J lost 10 bases. CDR1 is MNHNS and CDR2 is SASEGT in the germline V gene. The CDR3 protein is CASSDRVGSPLHF. Here the CDR3 DNA reads TGTGCCAGCAGCGACAGGGTTGGGTCACCCCTCCACTTT.

This rearrangement joins TRBV2 to TRBJ1-6; 10 bases are shared with TRBD1. Germline CDR1 and CDR2: SNHLY and FYNNEI. The J segment lost 14 bases and the V segment lost 6 bases, leaving 10 bases of the junction unmatched. The CDR3 covers 14 residues. The CDR3 DNA reads TGTGCCAGCAGAGCCGGGACAGGGGCTTCCACCCTCCACTTT. Protein sequence: CASRAGTGASTLHF. Full variable domain (rest looked up from reference TRBV2 and TRBJ1-6): EPEVTQTPSHQVTQMGQEVILRCVPISNHLYFYWYRQILGQKVEFLVSFYNNEISEKSEIFDDQFSVERPDGSNFTLKIRSTKLEDSAMYFCASRAGTGASTLHFGNGTRLTVT.

The chain couples TRBV7-8 to TRBJ1-1; 8 bases are shared with TRBD1. Unmatched junction bases numbered 3, after V lost 5 bases and J lost 4 bases. Germline V gene data show CDR1 as SGHVS and CDR2 as FQNEAQ. The CDR3 sequence is 13 residues long. CDR3: CASSRDRPTEAFF. The DNA of the CDR3 is TGTGCCAGCAGCCGGGACAGGCCCACTGAAGCTTTCTTT.

The gene calls are TRBV27 and TRBJ2-7, with 10 nucleotides matching TRBD2. Germline assignment: CDR1 MNHEY and CDR2 SMNVEV (reference sequence). The CDR3 length is 14 residues. V lost 3 bases, J lost 6 bases, and 5 bases stayed unmatched. Here the CDR3 reads CASSFVAGGGEQYF. The CDR3 nucleotides read TGTGCCAGCAGTTTTGTAGCGGGAGGTGGCGAGCAGTACTTC.